This passage covers 25 T cell receptor beta chains from one sample sequenced in a study of breast tumors, draining lymph nodes, adjacent tissues. TCRdb fed the multiplex PCR reads into MiXCR, producing one record per CDR3 protein. The repertoire holds over 200,000 distinct CDR3 sequences, with around 35% as singletons. Breast cancer patients provided tissue from their axillary draining lymph nodes. Input material: axillary lymph node tissue. The receptors here all came from a female donor with breast cancer. Some clones in this sample may be carry-over from other donors' samples.

This chain uses TRBV5-5 with TRBJ2-3, with a weak D call TRBD1 (5 bases). This CDR3 region has 17 residues. Per the germline V gene, CDR1 is SGHKS and CDR2 is YYEKEE (reference sequence). Trimming removed 5 bases at V and 4 bases at J, with 23 bases between. DNA of the CDR3: TGTGCCAGCAGTTCCGGCCTCCAGGGTTCCCATCCAGATACGCAGTATTTT. Encoded protein: CASSSGLQGSHPDTQYF.

In this sample, this clonotype turned up once. V is TRBV7-9 and J is TRBJ1-1; 9 nucleotides align to TRBD1. The trim removed 5 bases at V and 6 bases at J, leaving 10 bases unmatched. CDR1 and CDR2 (germline): SEHNR, FQNEAQ (reference sequence). The CDR3 runs to 15 residues. DNA for the CDR3: TGTGCCAGCAGCCCGGGACAGGGCGTTTTCGCTGAAGCTTTCTTT. This encodes CASSPGQGVFAEAFF.

Notes on this clonotype: This may come from a read error, since a much larger clone is one base off. V and J are TRBV5-6 and TRBJ2-2; 8 bases agree with TRBD1. Germline CDR1 and CDR2: SGHDT and YYEEEE. The junction had 3 bases not matched to a gene; V was cut back by 4 bases and J by 4 bases. This CDR3 has 14 amino acids. CDR3 sequence reads: CASSNRGSTGELFF. CDR3 nucleotides: TGTGCCAGCAGCAACAGGGGGTCCACCGGGGAGCTGTTTTTT.

The rearrangement uses TRBV6-6 and TRBJ1-3; D not certain. Germline lookup yields CDR1 MNHNY and CDR2 SVGAGI (reference sequence). The CDR3 consists of 16 residues. Trimming shortened V by 6 bases and J by 0 bases, and 15 bases separated the two germline ends. DNA for the CDR3: TGTGCCAGCAGAAAAGCGGACTTCCACTCTGGAAACACCATATATTTT. Translated: CASRKADFHSGNTIYF.

The chain carries TRBV11-2 and TRBJ1-2; D gene unclear. CDR3 length: 13 amino acids. Per the germline V gene, CDR1 is SGHAT and CDR2 is FQNNGV. V was pared by 6 bases and J by 4 bases, with 12 bases between. The DNA for the CDR3 is TGTGCCAGCAGTCAGACAAAAGCCTATGGCTACACCTTC. Protein: CASSQTKAYGYTF.

In this sample, this clonotype turned up many times. The chain recombines TRBV6-1 with TRBJ2-2; 10 bases are a match to TRBD2. This CDR3 has 14 amino acids. J lost 6 bases, V lost 6 bases, and 4 bases had no gene match. CDR1 and CDR2 (germline): MNHNS, SASEGT. CDR3 DNA sequence: TGTGCCAGCAGGGAACTAGCGGGGTCCGGGGAGCTGTTTTTT. It codes for CASRELAGSGELFF.

This clonotype was observed at least ten times. The V and J genes are TRBV7-9 and TRBJ2-1; D possibly uses TRBD1 or TRBD2 (5 bases each). Germline V CDR1 and CDR2: SEHNR, FQNEAQ (reference sequence). This CDR3 spans 14 amino acids. Trimming cost V 5 bases and J 9 bases, with 17 bases left between them. For the CDR3, the DNA is TGTGCCAGCAGCCTCGGGACCGCGATCCCTGAGCAGTTCTTC. It specifies CASSLGTAIPEQFF.

The chain recombines TRBV20-1 with TRBJ2-7; TRBD2 aligns across 7 bases. The CDR3 contains 13 residues. V trimming: 5 bases; J trimming: 5 bases; junction bases outside the gene matches: 9. Germline CDR1 and CDR2: DFQATT and SNEGSKA (reference sequence). The CDR3 here is CSARQRGGDEQYF. The CDR3 coding sequence is TGCAGTGCTCGCCAGAGGGGAGGGGACGAGCAGTACTTC.

This clonotype was recorded at least ten times. This sequence joins TRBV29-1 and TRBJ2-1; TRBD1 matches at 10 bases. The CDR3 totals 14 residues. Looked up from germline, CDR1 is SQVTM and CDR2 is ANQGSEA. The V and J ends lost 5 bases and 7 bases, in that order; junction bases with no gene match: 8. The CDR3 region has the DNA TGCAGCGTTCGGGACAGGGGAGAACTTAATGAGCAGTTCTTC. Translation gives CSVRDRGELNEQFF.

There are many counts of this clonotype. The rearrangement links TRBV9 to TRBJ2-3, with no clear D. This CDR3 is 15 amino acids long. From germline, CDR1 is SGDLS and CDR2 YYNGEE. V was clipped by 0 bases and J by 0 bases, with 8 bases between them. The CDR3 DNA follows: TGTGCCAGCAGCGTAGAAGCGCTGAGCACAGATACGCAGTATTTT. Protein product: CASSVEALSTDTQYF. The full variable domain, its missing parts supplied by reference TRBV9 and TRBJ2-3, is DSGVTQTPKHLITATGQRVTLRCSPRSGDLSVYWYQQSLDQGLQFLIQYYNGEERAKGNILERFSAQQFPDLHSELNLSSLELGDSALYFCASSVEALSTDTQYFGPGTRLTVL.

The rearrangement uses TRBV2 and TRBJ1-1; TRBD1 aligns across 8 bases. Losses at the gene ends were 10 bases for V and 2 bases for J; bases not matched to a gene: 9. Germline V lookup: CDR1 SNHLY, CDR2 FYNNEI. CDR3 length: 14 residues. CDR3 loop: CATISGTGNTEAFF. DNA for the CDR3: TGTGCCACCATATCCGGGACAGGTAACACTGAAGCTTTCTTT.

The sample holds one count of this clonotype. This sequence joins TRBV7-3 and TRBJ2-1; D might be TRBD2 (7 bases). Looked up from germline, CDR1 is SGHTA and CDR2 is FQGTGA. The CDR3 is 16 residues long. V was pared by 3 bases and J by 5 bases, with 17 bases between. CDR3 DNA sequence: TGTGCCAGCAGCTTGGGCTGTCTGCGGGGGCACAATGAGCAGTTCTTC. This encodes CASSLGCLRGHNEQFF.

This clonotype was seen ten or more times. The chain recombines TRBV2 with TRBJ2-1; maybe TRBD2 (7 bases). CDR1 is SNHLY and CDR2 is FYNNEI in the germline V gene. The germline V and J ends were trimmed by 2 bases and 12 bases, with 17 bases remaining between them. The CDR3 is made up of 14 amino acids. The CDR3: CASSEPEGGRRQFF. For the CDR3, the DNA is TGTGCCAGCAGTGAACCGGAGGGGGGGAGGAGGCAGTTCTTC. Drawing the rest from reference TRBV2 and TRBJ2-1, the complete variable domain is EPEVTQTPSHQVTQMGQEVILRCVPISNHLYFYWYRQILGQKVEFLVSFYNNEISEKSEIFDDQFSVERPDGSNFTLKIRSTKLEDSAMYFCASSEPEGGRRQFFGPGTRLTVL.

This clonotype showed up many times. The chain joins TRBV12-3 or TRBV12-4 to TRBJ2-7; possible D gene TRBD2, 6 bases. CDR3 length: 14 residues. V was pared by 8 bases and J by 4 bases, with 18 bases between. The CDR3 DNA reads as TGTGCCAGCTCAATTAGCGGCAACGGGTACGAGCAGTACTTC. It specifies CASSISGNGYEQYF.

This clonotype has ten or more counts. This CDR3 reads CASSLAAGRADTQYF. The CDR3 DNA sequence: TGTGCCAGTAGTTTGGCCGCGGGGAGGGCAGATACGCAGTATTTT. The gene calls are TRBV19 and TRBJ2-3; 7 positions agree with TRBD2. V was clipped by 5 bases and J by 4 bases; unmatched bases: 9. Germline CDR1 and CDR2: LNHDA and SQIVND (reference sequence). The CDR3 contains 15 residues.

The V call is TRBV4-1, the J call TRBJ1-1; D is ambiguous. Germline assignment: CDR1 MGHRA and CDR2 YSYEKL. The CDR3 contains 13 residues. V lost 6 bases and J 0 bases, leaving 8 bases between the germline ends. The CDR3 protein is CASRWTLNTEAFF. CDR3 bases: TGCGCCAGCAGGTGGACGTTGAACACTGAAGCTTTCTTT.

This clonotype was recorded once. The gene calls are TRBV4-1 and TRBJ2-6, with D unresolved. V gave up 0 bases and J gave up 4 bases, with 7 bases separating them. Looked up from germline, CDR1 is MGHRA and CDR2 is YSYEKL. The CDR3 runs to 15 residues. As DNA, the CDR3 is TGCGCCAGCAGCCAAGATCATCTCGGGGCCAACGTCCTGACTTTC. Translated: CASSQDHLGANVLTF.

The sample holds many counts of this clonotype. The gene calls are TRBV6-6 and TRBJ1-5, with 7 bases matching TRBD1. The length of the CDR3 is 15 residues. V lost 6 bases, J lost 5 bases, and 10 bases stayed unmatched. Germline lookup yields CDR1 MNHNY and CDR2 SVGAGI (reference sequence). CDR3 region: CASRVRDSPDQPQHF. The CDR3 DNA reads as TGTGCCAGCAGAGTCCGGGACAGCCCTGATCAGCCCCAGCATTTT.

This clonotype showed up many times. This rearrangement joins TRBV6-5 to TRBJ1-5; D is unresolved. The V gene lost 7 bases and the J gene lost 1 base, with 8 bases spanning the gap. Germline lookup yields CDR1 MNHEY and CDR2 SVGAGI. CDR3 length: 13 residues. CDR3: CASKEGSNQPQHF. The CDR3 nucleotides are TGTGCCAGCAAGGAGGGCAGCAATCAGCCCCAGCATTTT.

J is TRBJ1-6 and V is TRBV20-1, with 7 bases fitting TRBD1. The trim removed 6 bases at V and 6 bases at J, leaving 8 bases unmatched. Germline V CDR1 and CDR2: DFQATT, SNEGSKA (reference sequence). CDR3 length equals 14 residues. CDR3 sequence (DNA): TGCAGTGCGCGCTCCGGGACAGTTAATTCACCCCTCCACTTT. Protein: CSARSGTVNSPLHF.

This clonotype was detected many times. V usage is TRBV7-9 and J usage is TRBJ1-2; D is perhaps TRBD1 (5 bases). The V gene's germline CDR1 is SEHNR and CDR2 FQNEAQ (reference sequence). With 2 bases removed from V and 4 bases from J, the gap between germline ends came to 11 bases. The CDR3 is made up of 14 amino acids. CDR3 DNA sequence: TGTGCCAGCAGCTTACTTACAGGCCTCTATGGCTACACCTTC. Its protein is CASSLLTGLYGYTF.

Regarding this clonotype: This may be a read error, as it is one base from a much larger clone. The V gene is TRBV5-4, the J gene TRBJ1-2, with a possible D match to TRBD1 (6 bases). CDR1 and CDR2 from the germline V gene are SGHNT and YYREEE (reference sequence). The V and J ends lost 2 bases and 5 bases respectively, with 16 bases between them. This CDR3 has 15 residues. The CDR3 protein is CASSLNSAQGYGYTF. In nucleotides, the CDR3 is TGTGCCAGCAGCTTAAATAGCGCACAGGGTTATGGCTACACCTTC. Full variable domain (remainder filled in from reference TRBV5-4 and TRBJ1-2): ETGVTQSPTHLIKTRGQQVTLRCSSQSGHNTVSWYQQALGQGPQFIFQYYREEENGRGNFPPRFSGLQFPNYSSELNVNALELDDSALYLCASSLNSAQGYGYTFGSGTRLTVV.

There are many counts of this clonotype. This rearrangement joins TRBV18 to TRBJ2-5; D call uncertain. Germline CDR1 reads KGHSH; CDR2 reads LQKENI. The CDR3 sequence is 13 residues long. The V end was cut by 4 bases, the J end by 5 bases, with 11 bases between. In nucleotides, the CDR3 is TGTGCCAGCTCACAAAATGCCAGGGAGACCCAGTACTTC. It yields the protein CASSQNARETQYF.

This clonotype occurred many times. The chain combines TRBV3-1 with TRBJ2-1; unclear D gene. The CDR3 extends over 15 amino acids. The V gene's germline CDR1 is LGHDT and CDR2 YNNKEL (reference sequence). Trimming left V 0 bases short and J 2 bases short, with 8 bases between. The CDR3 DNA reads TGTGCCAGCAGCCAAGATGGAACGGCCTACAATGAGCAGTTCTTC. This gives the protein CASSQDGTAYNEQFF.

The table lists this clonotype with many counts. This chain connects TRBV5-6 to TRBJ1-2, with D unresolved. The CDR3 contains 12 residues. Trimming left V 0 bases short and J 6 bases short, with 6 bases between. Germline CDR1 reads SGHDT; CDR2 reads YYEEEE. DNA of the CDR3: TGTGCCAGCAGCTTGGTCCAGCATGGCTACACCTTC. Its protein product is CASSLVQHGYTF.